Sequencing of this TCR beta chain was carried out in a study of T-cell memory formation after mild COVID-19. MiXCR, applied by TCRdb to the 5' RACE reads, yields one record per CDR3 protein. The sample holds 550,000 to 650,000 distinct CDR3 sequences, 15% to 20% seen once. Source material: PBMCs or a T cell subset sorted from them (not recorded which). This receptor was identified in an adult woman who had mild COVID-19 (a few samples of this study predate the infection). Cell type and time point are not known.

CDR3 region: CASSLAGVDLNEQYF. CDR3 nucleotide sequence: TGCGCCAGCAGCTTGGCCGGGGTAGATTTAAACGAGCAGTACTTC. The rearrangement links TRBV5-1 to TRBJ2-7; possible D gene TRBD2, 5 bases. V shed 0 bases and J shed 5 bases, with 15 bases lying between them. The CDR3 has 15 amino acids. Germline V gene data show CDR1 as SGHRS and CDR2 as YFSETQ.